This T cell receptor beta chain was identified during a study of radiotherapy plus CTLA-4 blockade in lung cancer. Study-wide context: Of all patients, approximately 17% responded objectively and 31% showed disease control. Study findings and constraints: In blood, TCR clones derived from the tumor expanded after radiotherapy plus ipilimumab.

CTLA-4 blockade using ipilimumab, together with focal radiation, was received by patients with chemo-refractory metastatic non-small-cell lung cancer. This clone has just a few counts. Its specificity is unknown. TCRdb's table, derived via immunoSEQ multiplex PCR, lists solely in-frame clones and lacks some. The sample yields roughly 100,000 clones, approximately 78% seen once. V lost 4 bases, J lost 0 bases, and 15 bases stayed unmatched. Germline CDR1 is SGDLS and CDR2 is YYNGEE. CDR3 length equals 20 residues. The V gene is TRBV9, the J gene TRBJ2-3; TRBD2 aligns across 12 bases. The starting material was peripheral blood, obtained from a patient treated with radiotherapy plus ipilimumab. This receptor was identified in a human donor with non-small cell lung cancer who had a partial response to radiotherapy plus ipilimumab. The CDR3 here is CASSSGLAGSQSWSTDTQYF. CDR3 DNA: TGTGCCAGCAGCTCTGGACTAGCGGGATCCCAATCCTGGAGCACAGATACGCAGTATTTT.